What follows are 21 T cell receptor beta chains derived from one specimen sequenced in a study of OX40 agonist ivuxolimab in advanced cancers. Method: immunoSEQ multiplex PCR; TCRdb's copy keeps in-frame clones and lacks some. The data hold around 37,000 clones, with over 80% observed a single time. The sequencing here drew on CD4+ or CD8+ T cells sorted from blood, taken in a trial of the OX40 agonist ivuxolimab. These receptors originate from an adult with an advanced solid tumor such as melanoma, head and neck, liver or kidney cancer.

The V and J genes are TRBV29-1 and TRBJ1-2; no firm D call. The CDR3 contains 15 residues. The V gene's germline CDR1 is SQVTM and CDR2 ANQGSEA. V was cut by 3 bases and J by 5 bases, with 19 bases left in between. The CDR3 loop is CSVDVIQAYTYGYTF. The CDR3 nucleotides read TGCAGCGTTGACGTAATTCAGGCTTACACTTATGGCTACACCTTC.

The V and J genes are TRBV9 and TRBJ1-2; possible D gene TRBD1, 5 bases. Trimming cost V 0 bases and J 1 base, with 7 bases left between them. The CDR3 consists of 14 residues. From germline, CDR1 is SGDLS and CDR2 YYNGEE. In DNA, the CDR3 is TGTGCCAGCAGCGTAGGGACAAATAACTATGGCTACACCTTC. This codes for CASSVGTNNYGYTF.

The V call is TRBV7-9, the J call TRBJ2-5, with 9 bases lining up with TRBD2. The CDR3 totals 14 residues. In germline, CDR1 is SEHNR, CDR2 FQNEAQ (reference sequence). V was clipped by 5 bases and J by 5 bases; unmatched bases: 6. CDR3 protein: CASSVSGSRETQYF. The CDR3 region has the DNA TGTGCCAGCAGCGTTAGCGGGAGTCGGGAGACCCAGTACTTC.

The chain has TRBV7-2 and TRBJ2-6, with TRBD1 matching 8 bases. The J segment lost 0 bases and the V segment lost 5 bases, leaving 6 bases of the junction unmatched. CDR1 and CDR2 from the germline V gene are SGHTA and FQGNSA. This CDR3 is built from 17 residues. CDR3 loop: CASSKTGALSGANVLTF. CDR3 nucleotides: TGTGCCAGCAGCAAGACAGGGGCTCTCTCTGGGGCCAACGTCCTGACTTTC.

The chain has TRBV10-3 and TRBJ2-5; weak D call: TRBD1 (6 bases). Germline assignment: CDR1 ENHRY and CDR2 SYGVKD. The CDR3 has 13 residues. Trimming pared 5 bases from V and 4 bases from J, leaving 11 bases between. The CDR3 spells CAISPGQLETQYF. The CDR3 region has the DNA TGTGCCATCAGTCCCGGACAGCTAGAGACCCAGTACTTC.

The chain carries TRBV5-6 and TRBJ2-5, with TRBD1 as a possible D gene (6 bases). This CDR3 is 15 amino acids long. Germline V gene data show CDR1 as SGHDT and CDR2 as YYEEEE. V was cut by 0 bases and J by 2 bases, with 11 bases left in between. The CDR3 spells CASSLDWGPQETQYF. In DNA form, the CDR3 reads TGTGCCAGCAGCTTGGATTGGGGGCCACAAGAGACCCAGTACTTC.

The rearrangement uses TRBV7-9 and TRBJ1-4; 7 nucleotides line up with TRBD1. V lost 1 base and J lost 7; bases outside the gene matches: 3. Looked up from germline, CDR1 is SEHNR and CDR2 is FQNEAQ (reference sequence). The CDR3 totals 14 residues. The CDR3 sequence: CASSLGQGGEKLFF. For the CDR3, the DNA is TGTGCCAGCAGCTTAGGACAGGGTGGTGAAAAACTGTTTTTT.

The rearrangement joins TRBV19 to TRBJ2-1; D unclear. The CDR3 extends over 15 amino acids. The V and J ends lost 5 bases and 0 bases respectively, with 11 bases between them. CDR1 and CDR2 (germline): LNHDA, SQIVND (reference sequence). CDR3 coding DNA: TGTGCCAGTAGTTTCCGGACGGCCTCCTACAATGAGCAGTTCTTC. Amino acid sequence: CASSFRTASYNEQFF.

The rearrangement uses TRBV30 and TRBJ1-4; no definite D call. The CDR3 totals 15 residues. Looked up from germline, CDR1 is GTSNPN and CDR2 is SVGIG (reference sequence). With 0 bases removed from V and 8 bases from J, the gap between germline ends came to 16 bases. The DNA of the CDR3 is TGTGCCTGGAGTGTCGGGGTAGGGTTTGGGGAAAAACTGTTTTTT. Translation gives CAWSVGVGFGEKLFF.

This sequence joins TRBV10-3 and TRBJ1-2, with TRBD1 matching 7 bases. With 3 bases clipped from V and 0 bases from J, the junction kept 13 bases outside the gene matches. The CDR3 runs to 18 residues. Germline V gives CDR1 ENHRY, CDR2 SYGVKD. The CDR3 DNA sequence: TGTGCCATCAGTGAAACATGGACAGGCTTTCCAGCTAACTATGGCTACACCTTC. Its translation is CAISETWTGFPANYGYTF.

Written as DNA, the CDR3 is TGTGCCAGCAGCTTCGGGGGGGCAGAGACCCAGTACTTC. Translated, it gives CASSFGGAETQYF. V gene TRBV7-9 combines with J gene TRBJ2-5; TRBD2 matches at 8 bases. CDR1 is SEHNR and CDR2 is FQNEAQ in the germline V gene (reference sequence). V lost 3 bases, J lost 4 bases, and 1 base stayed unmatched. This CDR3 has 13 residues.

The chain couples TRBV13 to TRBJ2-5; D perhaps matches TRBD2 (6 bases). The V end was cut by 2 bases, the J end by 3 bases, with 19 bases between. The V gene's germline CDR1 is PRHDT and CDR2 FYEKMQ (reference sequence). The CDR3 spans 17 residues. The CDR3 DNA follows: TGTGCCAGCAGCTTAAGGGGTGGGGGGATCCGGGAAGAGACCCAGTACTTC. It yields the protein CASSLRGGGIREETQYF.

Of note for this clone: An end of the junction does not agree with germline; a read error may underlie this. The gene calls are TRBV29-1 and TRBJ2-2, with D perhaps matching TRBD2 (5 bases). The CDR3 loop spans 9 amino acids. CDR1 and CDR2 from the germline V gene are SQVTM and ANQGSEA. DNA of the CDR3: TGCAGGGAACACCGGGGAGCTGTTTTT. This translates into CREHRGAVF.

V usage is TRBV2 and J usage is TRBJ2-7; 10 positions match TRBD2. This CDR3 region has 16 residues. Germline V gene lookup returns CDR1 SNHLY and CDR2 FYNNEI. V was clipped by 3 bases and J by 4 bases; unmatched bases: 9. The CDR3 region is CASSETRTSGGYEQYF. DNA of the CDR3: TGTGCCAGCAGTGAGACGAGGACTAGCGGAGGATACGAGCAGTACTTC.

The chain carries TRBV15 and TRBJ2-7; TRBD2 might be the D (6 bases). The CDR3 is made up of 12 amino acids. Per germline, CDR1 LNHNV and CDR2 YYDKDF (reference sequence). Trimming shortened V by 3 bases and J by 5 bases, and 8 bases separated the two germline ends. CDR3 region: CATSRGGHEQYF. In DNA form, the CDR3 reads TGTGCCACCAGCAGGGGGGGTCACGAGCAGTACTTC. Full variable domain (missing parts from reference TRBV15 and TRBJ2-7): DAMVIQNPRYQVTQFGKPVTLSCSQTLNHNVMYWYQQKSSQAPKLLFHYYDKDFNNEADTPDNFQSRRPNTSFCFLDIRSPGLGDTAMYLCATSRGGHEQYFGPGTRLTVT.

This chain uses TRBV7-3 with TRBJ2-3; 7 positions match TRBD1. Germline V lookup: CDR1 SGHTA, CDR2 FQGTGA. The CDR3 spans 15 residues. V gave up 0 bases and J gave up 3 bases; unmatched junction bases: 3. Here the CDR3 reads CASSLTGQLTDTQYF. In DNA, the CDR3 is TGTGCCAGCAGCTTAACGGGACAGCTTACAGATACGCAGTATTTT.

The chain joins TRBV10-2 to TRBJ2-7, with 8 bases fitting TRBD2. Germline V gene data show CDR1 as WSHSY and CDR2 as SAAADI. This CDR3 region has 14 residues. V gave up 3 bases and J gave up 9 bases; unmatched junction bases: 10. The CDR3 DNA follows: TGCGCCAGCAGTGAAGGACTAGCATCCGCAAGGCAGTACTTC. This translates into CASSEGLASARQYF.

CDR3 nucleotide sequence: TGCGCCAGCAGCTTAGGTATTGAGACAGGGAGTTGGACGCAGTATTTT. Its protein is CASSLGIETGSWTQYF. The chain has TRBV5-1 and TRBJ2-3; 7 bases map to TRBD1. CDR1 SGHRS and CDR2 YFSETQ come from the germline V gene. The junction had 15 bases not matched to a gene; V was cut back by 2 bases and J by 9 bases. The CDR3 runs 16 residues.

This clone was recorded only once. The CDR3 coding sequence is TGTGCCAGCAGCTGGGACAGGGCCACCTACGAGCAGTACTTC. Residues: CASSWDRATYEQYF. V usage is TRBV5-5 and J usage is TRBJ2-5; TRBD1 matches 9 bases. The end of the DNA aligns better with TRBJ2-7, so the J call may be wrong. The CDR3 loop spans 14 amino acids. Germline V gene sequence: CDR1 SGHKS, CDR2 YYEKEE (reference sequence).

With regard to this clone: The identical CDR3 is also encoded by other nucleotide sequences in the sample. The V gene is TRBV4-3, the J gene TRBJ1-6, with 11 bases lining up with TRBD1. The V segment lost 3 bases and the J segment 10 bases; nucleotides outside the gene matches: 5. This CDR3 is 15 amino acids long. CDR1 is LGHNA and CDR2 is YSLEER in the germline V gene. Here the CDR3 DNA reads TGCGCCAGCAGCCAGGGGACAGGGGGTTTCTCACCCCTCCACTTT. Amino acids: CASSQGTGGFSPLHF.

The chain uses TRBV7-1 and TRBJ2-5; 9 positions agree with TRBD1. TRBV7-1 qualifies as an ORF whose function is uncertain. There are 15 residues in the CDR3. Trimming removed 6 bases from V and 2 bases from J; junction bases left unmatched: 7. For the CDR3, the DNA is TGTGCCAGCAGTTTAGGACAGGGGACTCAAGAGACCCAGTACTTC. Protein: CASSLGQGTQETQYF.